The 18 T cell receptor beta chains reported below all come from one sample, sequenced in a study of blood T cell repertoires in COVID-19. Using immunoSEQ multiplex PCR, the repertoire was profiled, and TCRdb retains in-frame clones only, with some absent. Here the sample spans 99,000 or so clones, around 87% being singletons. Sequences were obtained from peripheral blood. These TCRs come from a man aged 45-65 years with acute or convalescent COVID-19.

This clone was picked up one time. The chain carries TRBV5-1 and TRBJ1-4, with D possibly matching TRBD1 (6 bases). The germline CDR1 and CDR2 sequences are SGHRS and YFSETQ. V gave up 3 bases and J gave up 8 bases, with 23 bases separating them. This CDR3 has 17 amino acids. This chain's CDR3 is CASSSTGTPNPREKLFF. CDR3 bases: TGCGCCAGCAGCTCCACCGGGACACCGAACCCGAGGGAAAAACTGTTTTTT.

This clone came up once. The CDR3 here is CASRMTGHVNTIYF. Here the CDR3 DNA reads TGTGCCAGCAGGATGACAGGCCACGTAAACACCATATATTTT. V usage is TRBV19 and J usage is TRBJ1-3, with D possibly being TRBD1 (6 bases). This CDR3 comprises 14 residues. Germline assignment: CDR1 LNHDA and CDR2 SQIVND (reference sequence). The V and J ends lost 9 bases and 6 bases respectively, with 18 bases between them.

The V and J genes are TRBV4-1 and TRBJ2-2; 8 positions match TRBD1. The trim removed 7 bases at V and 5 bases at J, leaving 9 bases unmatched. Germline V gives CDR1 MGHRA, CDR2 YSYEKL. This CDR3 has 15 residues. CDR3 in amino acids: CASTTRQGATGELFF. CDR3 sequence (DNA): TGCGCCAGCACCACGAGGCAGGGGGCGACCGGGGAGCTGTTTTTT.

The rearrangement joins TRBV29-1 to TRBJ2-1; 10 bases are a match to TRBD2. There are 18 residues in the CDR3. Per the germline V gene, CDR1 is SQVTM and CDR2 is ANQGSEA. V shed 1 base and J 5 bases; nucleotides not matched to a gene: 14. The CDR3 is CSVEGWVGLAGVDNEQFF. The CDR3, as DNA: TGCAGCGTTGAAGGTTGGGTCGGTCTAGCGGGAGTAGACAATGAGCAGTTCTTC.

CDR3 sequence: CASSVAGQSTYEQYF. The CDR3 nucleotides read TGTGCCAGCAGCGTTGCAGGACAGTCCACCTACGAGCAGTACTTC. The V call is TRBV9, the J call TRBJ2-7; a possible D gene is TRBD1 (6 bases). Between the trimmed V and J ends, which lost 2 bases and 2 bases, there was a span of 14 bases. Germline CDR1 and CDR2: SGDLS and YYNGEE. The CDR3 is 15 amino acids.

This clone was seen only once. The genes are TRBV28 and TRBJ1-5; tentatively, D is TRBD1 (5 bases). V shed 3 bases and J shed 5 bases, with 17 bases lying between them. The CDR3 sequence is 16 residues long. Germline V CDR1 and CDR2: MDHEN, SYDVKM. CDR3 bases: TGTGCCAGCAGTTTGTCGGACAACCCAGGGCATCAGCCCCAGCATTTT. Translated, it gives CASSLSDNPGHQPQHF.

This rearrangement joins TRBV10-1 to TRBJ1-5; 8 bases map to TRBD1. The CDR3 has 18 residues. CDR1 is WNHNN and CDR2 is SYGVQD in the germline V gene (reference sequence). The V gene end was trimmed by 2 bases and the J gene end by 4 bases; junction bases not matched to a gene: 13. CDR3 DNA: TGCGCCAGCAGTGAGGCGTCTGGCGACAGGGGAGGGAATCAGCCCCAGCATTTT. Protein sequence: CASSEASGDRGGNQPQHF.

The CDR3 spells CASSESDPQVLFF. CDR3 sequence (DNA): TGCGCCAGCAGTGAGAGTGACCCCCAGGTTTTGTTCTTC. The chain recombines TRBV10-1 with TRBJ2-1; D is unresolved. The CDR3 totals 13 residues. CDR1 WNHNN and CDR2 SYGVQD come from the germline V gene (reference sequence). V lost 2 bases and J lost 15, with 17 bases in between.

The rearrangement joins TRBV27 to TRBJ2-1; the match to TRBD2 covers 9 bases. CDR1 and CDR2 (germline): MNHEY, SMNVEV (reference sequence). Trimming took 7 bases from V and 5 from J; bases not matched to a gene: 12. CDR3 size: 16 residues. The CDR3 sequence is CASNHSGRRKDNEQFF. CDR3 coding DNA: TGTGCCAGCAACCATAGCGGGAGAAGGAAAGACAATGAGCAGTTCTTC.

The rearrangement joins TRBV4-1 to TRBJ2-7, with 9 bases matching TRBD2. The V and J ends lost 0 bases and 7 bases, in that order; junction bases with no gene match: 7. Germline CDR1 reads MGHRA; CDR2 reads YSYEKL. The CDR3 has 15 amino acids. The CDR3 sequence: CASSQEREGPLEQYF. The CDR3 nucleotides are TGCGCCAGCAGCCAAGAGCGGGAGGGCCCTCTGGAGCAGTACTTC.

The rearrangement uses TRBV6-6 and TRBJ1-6; D is uncertain. The CDR3 has 16 amino acids. The V gene's germline CDR1 is MNHNY and CDR2 SVGAGI (reference sequence). Trimming left V 5 bases short and J 4 bases short, with 15 bases between. CDR3 nucleotide sequence: TGTGCCAGCAGTCCACCCGACACCGCTTATAATTCACCCCTCCACTTT. As protein: CASSPPDTAYNSPLHF.

V usage is TRBV2 and J usage is TRBJ2-7; no clear D gene. This CDR3 has 14 residues. V was clipped by 3 bases and J by 4 bases, with 13 bases between them. Germline V gene sequence: CDR1 SNHLY, CDR2 FYNNEI. The CDR3 loop reads CASSEDYTGYEQYF. The CDR3 DNA reads TGTGCCAGCAGTGAGGATTATACGGGTTACGAGCAGTACTTC.

The V call is TRBV3-1 (or the pseudogene TRBV3-2), the J call TRBJ2-1; 13 positions agree with TRBD2. Losses at the gene ends were 3 bases for V and 7 bases for J; bases not matched to a gene: 6. The germline V gene has CDR1 LGHDT and CDR2 YNNKEL (reference sequence). The CDR3 has 16 residues. The CDR3 coding sequence is TGTGCCAGCAGCCAGGCCGGGACTAGCGGGAATAATGAGCAGTTCTTC. Amino acids: CASSQAGTSGNNEQFF.

The chain links TRBV7-9 to TRBJ2-7, with unresolved D. The CDR3 extends over 11 amino acids. The V end was cut by 5 bases, the J end by 6 bases, with 8 bases between. In germline, CDR1 is SEHNR, CDR2 FQNEAQ (reference sequence). CDR3 bases: TGTGCCAGCAGCCCTCTTTTCGAGCAGTACTTC. Translating it yields CASSPLFEQYF.

V gene TRBV4-1 combines with J gene TRBJ2-7, with TRBD1 matching 8 bases. The germline V gene has CDR1 MGHRA and CDR2 YSYEKL. The CDR3 sequence is 15 residues long. V lost 6 bases, J lost 0 bases, and 7 bases stayed unmatched. The CDR3 DNA sequence: TGCGCCAGCAGGCTCCGGACAGGGAGCTCCTACGAGCAGTACTTC. It translates to CASRLRTGSSYEQYF.

This clone was seen once. The chain is built from TRBV7-9 and TRBJ2-1, with 7 bases aligning to TRBD1. Per the germline V gene, CDR1 is SEHNR and CDR2 is FQNEAQ (reference sequence). The CDR3 contains 14 residues. V lost 5 bases to trimming and J lost 1 base; unmatched junction nucleotides: 2. The CDR3, as DNA: TGTGCCAGCAGCCCCAGGGGGTCCTACAATGAGCAGTTCTTC. It is translated as CASSPRGSYNEQFF.

This clone was seen more than once but under ten times. The V and J genes are TRBV4-2 and TRBJ2-5, with D possibly being TRBD1 (6 bases). Germline assignment: CDR1 LGHNA and CDR2 YNFKEQ. Between the trimmed V and J ends, which lost 1 base and 2 bases, there was a span of 14 bases. The CDR3 has 16 amino acids. Here the CDR3 reads CASSQGSGQIQETQYF. Here the CDR3 DNA reads TGTGCCAGCAGCCAAGGCTCCGGACAGATACAAGAGACCCAGTACTTC.

This sequence joins TRBV7-6 and TRBJ2-2; D remains ambiguous. Trimming removed 1 base from V and 0 bases from J, with 6 bases in between. Germline-derived CDR1 and CDR2 are SGHVS and FNYEAQ. The CDR3 extends over 15 amino acids. The CDR3 reads CASSLVGPNTGELFF. The CDR3 DNA is TGTGCCAGCAGCTTAGTGGGCCCGAACACCGGGGAGCTGTTTTTT.